Listed below are T cell receptor beta chains from one sample, sequenced in a study of OX40 agonist ivuxolimab in advanced cancers. The repertoire was sequenced with immunoSEQ multiplex PCR; TCRdb's copy has only in-frame clones and lacks some. The table includes 81,000 or so clones, 88% detected once. The sequencing here drew on CD4+ or CD8+ T cells sorted from blood, taken in a trial of the OX40 agonist ivuxolimab. These receptors all stem from an adult with an advanced solid tumor such as melanoma, head and neck, liver or kidney cancer. CDR3s include the opening cysteine and the closing phenylalanine or tryptophan. Fields, in order: D gene, V gene, clone size, J gene, CDR3 DNA, CDR3 protein. D genes are given only for firm matches. Not all rows give a size; the values are once, few, many and, for expanded clones, a class.

NA	TRBV7-2	NA	TRBJ2-7	TGTGCCAGCAGCCCAGAGGATCGTGCGCAGTACTTC	CASSPEDRAQYF
NA	TRBV18	NA	TRBJ1-1	TGTGCCAGCTCACCACTTCCAAGTCAGGGGACGAACACTGAAGCTTTCTTT	CASSPLPSQGTNTEAFF
NA	TRBV4-2	NA	TRBJ1-4	TGTGCCAGCAGCCCTGGGGCAGGGGTGGAAGAAAAACTGTTTTTT	CASSPGAGVEEKLFF
NA	TRBV7-9	NA	TRBJ1-2	TGTGCCAGCAGCGCAAGCCAAGGTACGGGCTACACCTTC	CASSASQGTGYTF
NA	TRBV12-5	NA	TRBJ1-1	TGTGCTAGTGGTTTGACCTGGGGTGTGAACACTGAAGCTTTCTTT	CASGLTWGVNTEAFF
TRBD1	TRBV5-7	NA	TRBJ2-5	TGTGCCAGCAGGTTTGGGACAGAAGAGACCCAGTACTTC	CASRFGTEETQYF
NA	TRBV2	NA	TRBJ2-3	TGTGCCAGCAGTGAATTGGTGGGGCCGGGGAGGACGCAGTATTTT	CASSELVGPGRTQYF
NA	TRBV18	NA	TRBJ1-5	TGTGCCAGCTCCCCCACCACAGATAGCAATCAGCCCCAGCATTTT	CASSPTTDSNQPQHF
TRBD1	TRBV2	NA	TRBJ1-1	TGTGCCAGCATATACAGGGGGCACACTGAAGCTTTCTTT	CASIYRGHTEAFF
NA	TRBV2	NA	TRBJ2-7	TGTGCCACCGGAGGGGCAGCCTCCTACGAGCAGTACTTC	CATGGAASYEQYF
TRBD1	TRBV28	once	TRBJ2-6	TGTGCCAGCAGTACGGACAGGGTTCGACCTGGGGCCAACGTCCTGACTTTC	CASSTDRVRPGANVLTF
NA	TRBV5-1	NA	TRBJ1-2	TGCGCCAGCAGCTTGGTAGGGGCTCTCCTAAACTATGGCTACACCTTC	CASSLVGALLNYGYTF
NA	TRBV15	NA	TRBJ2-2	TGTGCCACCAGCAGACTAGAGACCGGGGAGCTGTTTTTT	CATSRLETGELFF
NA	TRBV7-9	NA	TRBJ1-2	TGTGCCAGCACCTCGGGAGGACATACGTTTTATGGCTACACCTTC	CASTSGGHTFYGYTF
NA	TRBV7-7	NA	TRBJ2-2	TGTGCCAGCAGCCGTGACCTCAACACCGGGGAGCTGTTTTTT	CASSRDLNTGELFF
NA	TRBV18	NA	TRBJ2-2	TGTGCCAGCTCACAGACCCGGACGAACCCCGGGGAGCTGTTTTTT	CASSQTRTNPGELFF
NA	TRBV10-3	NA	TRBJ1-1	TGTGCCATCAACGGAGTAGGGAACACTGAAGCTTTCTTT	CAINGVGNTEAFF
TRBD1	TRBV5-5	NA	TRBJ2-1	TGTGCCAGCAGCTTGGACAGGGGCTCCTACAATGAGCAGTTCTTC	CASSLDRGSYNEQFF
TRBD1	TRBV5-6	NA	TRBJ2-4	TGTGCCAGCAGCCCTCAACAGGGGAAGGAAGCCAAAAACATTCAGTACTTC	CASSPQQGKEAKNIQYF
NA	TRBV5-8	NA	TRBJ1-5	TGTGCCAGCAGCTCCAGGTCGGTCCCACGGAATCAGCCCCAGCATTTT	CASSSRSVPRNQPQHF
NA	TRBV9	NA	TRBJ2-7	TGTGCCAGCAGCGCCGGGAACAGGCCCTCCTACGAGCAGTACTTC	CASSAGNRPSYEQYF
TRBD1	TRBV7-3	NA	TRBJ1-1	TGTGCCAGCAGCCCCCGACAGGGAATAGGGGACACTGAAGCTTTCTTT	CASSPRQGIGDTEAFF
NA	TRBV28	NA	TRBJ1-1	TGTGCCAGCAACTGGGGGGGTGAGAACACTGAAGCTTTCTTT	CASNWGGENTEAFF
NA	TRBV5-1	once	TRBJ2-7	TGCGCCAGCAGCTCTGGGACCGGGGCCAAGAACCCCGAGCAGTACTTC	CASSSGTGAKNPEQYF
NA	TRBV11-2	NA	TRBJ2-7	TGTGCCAGCAGCCCGGCGTACAGCTCCTACGAGCAGTACTTC	CASSPAYSSYEQYF
TRBD1	TRBV28	NA	TRBJ2-7	TGTGCCAGCAGTTCCTACAGGGGGCAGATCACCTACGAGCAGTACTTC	CASSSYRGQITYEQYF
NA	TRBV5-6	once	TRBJ2-3	TGTGCCAGCAGCCTTAGAGGGGGCACAGATACGCAGTATTTT	CASSLRGGTDTQYF
NA	TRBV5-5	NA	TRBJ2-3	TGTGCCAGCAGCCGTAGGACAGGCACAGATACGCAGTATTTT	CASSRRTGTDTQYF
NA	TRBV29-1	NA	TRBJ2-1	TGCGCGATAGGGTACAATGAGCAGTTCTTC	CAIGYNEQFF
TRBD2	TRBV5-4	NA	TRBJ2-3	TGTGCCAGCAGCTTGGGTGGGACTAGTCGGGCAGATACGCAGTATTTT	CASSLGGTSRADTQYF
NA	TRBV7-2	NA	TRBJ2-2	TGTGCCAGCAGCTTACTCGGGGGCACCGGGGAGCTGTTTTTT	CASSLLGGTGELFF
TRBD1	TRBV13	few	TRBJ2-4	TGTGCCAGCAGGAGGCGGCAGGGGGAGTCCCTAGCCAAAAACATTCAGTACTTC	CASRRRQGESLAKNIQYF
NA	TRBV18	NA	TRBJ2-2	TGTGCCAGCTCACGAGATCACGGCGGGGAGCTGTTTTTT	CASSRDHGGELFF
NA	TRBV18	few	TRBJ1-6	TGTGCCAGCTCACCACAGGGAGTCAATCAGTCACCCCTCCACTTT	CASSPQGVNQSPLHF
NA	TRBV12-5	NA	TRBJ2-7	TGTGCTAGTGGTTTGATAGCGGCCTACGAGCAATACTTC	CASGLIAAYEQYF
NA	TRBV18	once	TRBJ2-7	TGTGCCAGCTCACCAGGGGCCGACTACCTATACGAGCAGTACTTC	CASSPGADYLYEQYF
TRBD2	TRBV7-2	NA	TRBJ2-5	TGTGCCAGCAGCCCCGGGGGCGCGGGGGGGCGGACCCAGTACTTC	CASSPGGAGGRTQYF
NA	TRBV5-1	NA	TRBJ1-1	TGCGCCAGCAAGGAGGCCGATCCTACTGGGGACACTGAAGCTTTCTTT	CASKEADPTGDTEAFF
TRBD1	TRBV5-1	NA	TRBJ1-5	TGCGCCAGCAGCTTAGGGACAGGGGGTCAGCCCCAGCATTTT	CASSLGTGGQPQHF
TRBD2	TRBV2	NA	TRBJ2-3	TGTGCCTCTAATGGGGGAGGGATTACAGATACGCAGTATTTT	CASNGGGITDTQYF
TRBD1	TRBV5-4	NA	TRBJ2-4	TGTGCCAGCAGCTTTTTAGGGGGCAGAAACATTCAGTACTTC	CASSFLGGRNIQYF
NA	TRBV6-1	NA	TRBJ2-1	TGTGCCAGCAGTGAGCAGGGACCACCCAACTATGAGCAGTTCTTC	CASSEQGPPNYEQFF
TRBD1	TRBV18	NA	TRBJ1-1	TGTGCCAGCTCACCCCGGGACAGGGTCATATGGGCTTTCTTT	CASSPRDRVIWAFF
NA	TRBV5-5	NA	TRBJ2-7	TGTGCCAGCAGCTTGGGGGTTTGGTCCTACGAGCAGTACTTC	CASSLGVWSYEQYF
NA	TRBV27	NA	TRBJ2-5	TGTGCCAGCAGTTTATCCAGGGGACAAGTGGGGACCCAGTACTTC	CASSLSRGQVGTQYF
TRBD1	TRBV5-4	NA	TRBJ1-2	TGTGCCAGCAGTCCGGACAGGGGGCGGGATGGCTACACCTTC	CASSPDRGRDGYTF
NA	TRBV7-9	NA	TRBJ1-5	TGTGCCAGCAGCCTGGGGGGGTTCAATCAGCCCCAGCATTTT	CASSLGGFNQPQHF
TRBD1	TRBV11-2	NA	TRBJ2-2	TGTGCCAGCAGCCTCGGGACAGCGAACACCGGGGAGCTGTTTTTT	CASSLGTANTGELFF
NA	TRBV6-5	NA	TRBJ1-5	TGTGCCAGCAGTTGGGGAGGGGCCCAGCCCCAGCATTTT	CASSWGGAQPQHF
NA	TRBV4-2	NA	TRBJ1-1	TGTGCCAGCAGCCGGGAGGGGGGGGCCGAGGGCACTGAAGCTTTCTTT	CASSREGGAEGTEAFF
TRBD1	TRBV29-1	NA	TRBJ2-3	TGCAGCGTTGAGGGACAGCCTACTAGCACAGATACGCAGTATTTT	CSVEGQPTSTDTQYF
NA	TRBV25-1	NA	TRBJ2-1	TGTGCCAGCACCTCGAGGGGGGGGCCGCACAATGAGCAGTTCTTC	CASTSRGGPHNEQFF
TRBD1	TRBV10-3	few	TRBJ1-1	TGTGCCATCAGGGGACAGGGGGGAGGAAACACTGAAGCTTTCTTT	CAIRGQGGGNTEAFF
TRBD1	TRBV5-1	NA	TRBJ2-5	TGCGCCAGCAGCCGGGGCAGGGGGCCAGGGGAGACCCAGTACTTC	CASSRGRGPGETQYF
TRBD2	TRBV19	NA	TRBJ2-1	TGTGCCAGTAGACGATGGGGAGTAGCGGGGGGGGCCAATGAGCAGTTCTTC	CASRRWGVAGGANEQFF
TRBD2	TRBV18	NA	TRBJ2-1	TGTGCCAGCTCACCCACTAGCGGGGCTCTCAATGAGCAGTTCTTC	CASSPTSGALNEQFF
NA	TRBV2	once	TRBJ2-6	TGTGCCAGCAGTGTCGCCCCCTCTGGGGCCAACGTCCTGACTTTC	CASSVAPSGANVLTF
NA	TRBV5-1	NA	TRBJ1-1	TGCGCCAGCAGCACAAGGCCGGGGGGCATCACTGAAGCTTTCTTT	CASSTRPGGITEAFF
NA	TRBV7-2	NA	TRBJ1-4	TGTGCCAGCAGCCAAGCCAATGAAAAACTGTTTTTT	CASSQANEKLFF